The T cell receptor (beta chain) described here comes from a study of CD8 T cells in Susac syndrome. RNA in amounts of roughly 0.5 to 1 ug was reverse transcribed with random hexamers. TCRdb reprocessed the immunoSEQ multiplex PCR reads with MiXCR, giving one entry per CDR3 protein. The sample yields around 300,000 distinct CDR3 sequences, 89% seen once. CDR1 is LNHDA, CDR2 SQIVND, per germline (reference sequence). CDR3 length equals 15 residues. V shed 5 bases and J shed 3 bases, with 14 bases lying between them. Blood CD8+ and CD4+ T cells underwent high-throughput TCR beta sequencing. This clonotype is a singleton in its sample.

The sample comprised CD8+ T cells from PBMCs. The TCR was taken from a human donor with multiple sclerosis. The rearrangement uses TRBV19 and TRBJ1-5; possibly TRBD1 for D (6 bases). This chain's CDR3 is CASSRNRDTNQPQHF. The CDR3 DNA sequence: TGTGCCAGTAGTCGAAACCGGGACACCAATCAGCCCCAGCATTTT.